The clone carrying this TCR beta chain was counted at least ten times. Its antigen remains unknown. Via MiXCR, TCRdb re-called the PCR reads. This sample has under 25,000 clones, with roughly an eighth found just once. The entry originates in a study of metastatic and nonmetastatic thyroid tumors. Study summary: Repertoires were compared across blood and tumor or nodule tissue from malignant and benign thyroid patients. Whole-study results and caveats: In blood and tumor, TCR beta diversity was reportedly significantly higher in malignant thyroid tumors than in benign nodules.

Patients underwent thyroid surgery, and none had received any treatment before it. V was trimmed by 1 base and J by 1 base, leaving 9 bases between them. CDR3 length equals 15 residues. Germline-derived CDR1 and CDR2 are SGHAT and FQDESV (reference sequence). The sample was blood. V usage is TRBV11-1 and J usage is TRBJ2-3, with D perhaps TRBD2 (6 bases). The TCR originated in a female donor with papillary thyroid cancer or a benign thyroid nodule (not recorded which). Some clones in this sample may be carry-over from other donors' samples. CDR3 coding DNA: TGTGCCAGCAGCTTAGGGGGAGGAGGCACAGATACGCAGTATTTT. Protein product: CASSLGGGGTDTQYF.